Listed here is a single TCR beta chain. Measured with immunoSEQ multiplex PCR; TCRdb has only the in-frame clones, and not every one. Found here are about 61,000 clones, 86% of them singletons; the top ten hold about 1.2%. This entry belongs to a study of OX40 agonist ivuxolimab in advanced cancers. The wider study: Patients in the trial were receiving intravenous ivuxolimab every 2 weeks, at doses of 0.01 to 10 mg/kg. Hepatocellular carcinoma, melanoma, renal cell or head and neck cancer occurred in dose-escalation patients.

V lost 1 base, J lost 0 bases, and 13 bases lay in between. The CDR3 is 17 amino acids. From germline, CDR1 is MGHRA and CDR2 YSYEKL. This chain connects TRBV4-1 to TRBJ2-1, with D perhaps matching TRBD1 or TRBD2 (5 bases each). The origin of this receptor is an adult with an advanced solid tumor such as melanoma, head and neck, liver or kidney cancer. Sequencing used CD4+ or CD8+ T cells sorted from blood, obtained in a trial of the OX40 agonist ivuxolimab. As DNA, the CDR3 is TGCGCCAGCAGCCAAGGAAGAGGTGGGGGCTCCTACAATGAGCAGTTCTTC. Translated, it gives CASSQGRGGGSYNEQFF.